Listed here are 9 T cell receptor beta chains from one sample, sequenced in a study of cytomegalovirus exposure and HLA in healthy donors. PCR involved 60 Vbeta and 13 Jbeta primers. Generated by immunoSEQ multiplex PCR, the TCRdb table keeps only in-frame clones and is missing some. The profile covers some 110,000 clones, with about 81% appearing a single time and 0.95% to 1.4% taken by the ten largest. The sequencing sample was made of PBMCs. The source of these receptors is a woman in her 30s in good health and CMV-seronegative.

The V and J genes are TRBV19 and TRBJ1-2; 9 bases are a match to TRBD1. The length of the CDR3 is 17 residues. Germline V gives CDR1 LNHDA, CDR2 SQIVND (reference sequence). After removal of 4 bases from V and 1 base from J, the junction contained 10 bases not matched to a gene. The chain's CDR3 is CASSTGTGLGVNYGYTF. DNA for the CDR3: TGTGCCAGTAGTACCGGGACAGGGTTGGGAGTTAACTATGGCTACACCTTC.

Comment on this clone: The junction does not match germline at one end; this may be a read error. This chain connects TRBV7-9 to TRBJ2-5, with 11 bases that match TRBD1. Germline V gives CDR1 SEHNR, CDR2 FQNEAQ (reference sequence). The CDR3 spans 16 residues. DNA for the CDR3: TGTTCCAGCAGCATTGGGACAGGGGGGCCCCAAGAGACCCAGTACTTC. Translation gives CSSSIGTGGPQETQYF.

This clone was found once. CDR3 coding DNA: TGTGCCAGCAGTGCCCGGGACAGGAGCACAGATACGCAGTATTTT. This codes for CASSARDRSTDTQYF. The V gene is TRBV6-1, the J gene TRBJ2-3; TRBD1 aligns across 8 bases. Trimming removed 4 bases from V and 0 bases from J; junction bases left unmatched: 3. This CDR3 is 15 amino acids long. Germline V gene data show CDR1 as MNHNS and CDR2 as SASEGT.

The chain employs TRBV6-5 and TRBJ1-6; no definite D call. Trimming shortened V by 5 bases and J by 8 bases, and 7 bases separated the two germline ends. Germline-derived CDR1 and CDR2 are MNHEY and SVGAGI. The CDR3 has 12 amino acids. This CDR3 is CASSNYYSPLHF. CDR3 in DNA: TGTGCCAGCAGTAACTACTATTCACCCCTCCACTTT.

V is TRBV21-1 and J is TRBJ2-5; the D call of TRBD2 is as the table states it, not checked on the DNA. TRBV21-1 is annotated as a pseudogene. CDR3 length: 16 amino acids. For the CDR3, the DNA is TGTGCCAGCAGCAAAGTGGGCCTAGCGGGGAAAGAGACCCAGTACTTC. Its translation is CASSKVGLAGKETQYF.

The chain links TRBV30 to TRBJ1-5; a possible D gene is TRBD1 (6 bases). Trimming took off 8 bases at V and 2 bases at J, with 13 bases between the two ends. Germline assignment: CDR1 GTSNPN and CDR2 SVGIG (reference sequence). CDR3 length: 13 amino acids. The CDR3 reads CAGGPGGNQPQHF. CDR3 DNA: TGTGCCGGGGGCCCCGGGGGCAATCAGCCCCAGCATTTT.

The J gene is TRBJ2-7, the V gene TRBV7-9; 7 bases line up with TRBD1. This CDR3 region has 15 residues. The V gene's germline CDR1 is SEHNR and CDR2 FQNEAQ (reference sequence). The V segment lost 4 bases and the J segment 3 bases; nucleotides outside the gene matches: 9. DNA for the CDR3: TGTGCCAGCAGCTCATTGGACAGGAACCTCTACGAGCAGTACTTC. Protein product: CASSSLDRNLYEQYF.

This clone was seen only a few times. The CDR3 loop reads CASSLFAQGGQPQHF. As DNA, the CDR3 is TGTGCCAGCAGTTTATTCGCGCAGGGGGGACAGCCCCAGCATTTT. The J gene is TRBJ1-5, the V gene TRBV27; TRBD1 matches 7 bases. The CDR3 has 15 residues. CDR1 MNHEY and CDR2 SMNVEV come from the germline V gene (reference sequence). With 1 base clipped from V and 7 bases from J, the junction kept 7 bases outside the gene matches.

The chain recombines TRBV7-9 with TRBJ2-5, with D possibly matching TRBD2 (6 bases). This CDR3 has 14 amino acids. Trimming removed 0 bases at V and 5 bases at J, with 10 bases between. Germline V lookup: CDR1 SEHNR, CDR2 FQNEAQ (reference sequence). CDR3 in DNA: TGTGCCAGCAGCTTAGCGGGAGGAGGGGAGACCCAGTACTTC. Translated, it gives CASSLAGGGETQYF.